These 13 T cell receptor beta chains came from one sample sequenced in a study of technical replicates of blood from a few donors. Assay: immunoSEQ multiplex PCR; the TCRdb copy retains only in-frame clones and omits some. The data show about 72,000 clones, roughly 90% seen once. The source material was T cells isolated from PBMCs. These receptors all come from a human donor in good health.

The chain couples TRBV19 to TRBJ2-2, with 8 bases that match TRBD2. The CDR3 is 13 residues long. Per germline, CDR1 LNHDA and CDR2 SQIVND (reference sequence). Losses at the gene ends were 9 bases for V and 7 bases for J; bases not matched to a gene: 7. CDR3 DNA: TGTGCCAGCAGGACTAGCCCGGGCGGGGAGCTGTTTTTT. It translates to CASRTSPGGELFF.

The chain has TRBV4-3 and TRBJ2-1, with TRBD1 identical over 11 bases. CDR1 is LGHNA and CDR2 is YSLEER in the germline V gene. Unmatched junction bases numbered 8, after V lost 6 bases and J lost 4 bases. CDR3 length: 16 amino acids. CDR3 in amino acids: CASRPSGTGGYNEQFF. The CDR3, as DNA: TGCGCCAGCAGACCTTCCGGGACAGGGGGGTACAATGAGCAGTTCTTC.

The rearrangement uses TRBV4-1 and TRBJ2-7, with 8 bases matching TRBD2. Germline CDR1 and CDR2: MGHRA and YSYEKL. The CDR3 is made up of 16 amino acids. V shed 0 bases, J shed 5 bases, and the junction held 9 bases outside the gene matches. The CDR3 DNA reads as TGCGCCAGCAGCCAAGAGCCAGCGGGAGTGATCCACGAGCAGTACTTC. Translation gives CASSQEPAGVIHEQYF.

The gene calls are TRBV10-3 and TRBJ1-1; TRBD1 agrees at 7 bases. Germline V CDR1 and CDR2: ENHRY, SYGVKD. The CDR3 length is 13 residues. V shed 9 bases, J shed 5 bases, and the junction held 9 bases outside the gene matches. The CDR3 loop reads CAIRDREGTEAFF. In DNA, the CDR3 is TGTGCCATAAGGGACAGAGAGGGGACTGAAGCTTTCTTT.

V usage is TRBV20-1 and J usage is TRBJ2-1; no clear D gene. Trimming left V 7 bases short and J 7 bases short, with 2 bases between. Germline V gives CDR1 DFQATT, CDR2 SNEGSKA (reference sequence). The CDR3 length is 8 residues. This chain's CDR3 is CSVNEQFF. The CDR3 coding sequence is TGCAGTGTAAATGAGCAGTTCTTC.

V usage is TRBV6-5 and J usage is TRBJ1-2; D might be TRBD1 (5 bases). The CDR3 has 14 amino acids. From germline, CDR1 is MNHEY and CDR2 SVGAGI. Trimming shortened V by 9 bases and J by 4 bases, and 18 bases separated the two germline ends. This CDR3 is CASSIRQGPYGYTF. The CDR3 DNA follows: TGTGCCAGTTCTATTCGGCAGGGTCCCTATGGCTACACCTTC.

This rearrangement joins TRBV4-2 to TRBJ2-1, with TRBD1 matching over 8 bases. CDR1 LGHNA and CDR2 YNFKEQ come from the germline V gene. V shed 4 bases and J 5 bases; nucleotides not matched to a gene: 10. This CDR3 contains 16 residues. CDR3 amino acids: CASSLPGTGMHNEQFF. The CDR3, as DNA: TGTGCCAGCAGCCTTCCCGGGACAGGTATGCACAATGAGCAGTTCTTC.

The DNA of the CDR3 is TGTGCCAGCAGAGCCGGGACAGGGAGCTCCTACGAGCAGTACTTC. This gives the protein CASRAGTGSSYEQYF. This chain links TRBV6-6 with TRBJ2-7; 9 bases match TRBD1. The CDR3 has 15 amino acids. The V gene's germline CDR1 is MNHNY and CDR2 SVGAGI (reference sequence). V was pared by 6 bases and J by 0 bases, with 6 bases of the junction left unmatched.

The rearrangement joins TRBV7-9 to TRBJ1-5, with D possibly being TRBD1 (5 bases). The CDR3 contains 15 residues. V was trimmed by 6 bases and J by 4 bases, leaving 16 bases between them. Germline CDR1 and CDR2: SEHNR and FQNEAQ (reference sequence). The CDR3 DNA reads as TGTGCCAGCAGTCGAGGCGGGGACCCGAATCAGCCCCAGCATTTT. Residues: CASSRGGDPNQPQHF.

The genes are TRBV28 and TRBJ2-1; 10 bases are a match to TRBD1. The CDR3 length is 18 residues. The ends lost 5 bases at V and 10 bases at J; junction bases unmatched: 20. CDR1 is MDHEN, CDR2 SYDVKM, per germline. DNA of the CDR3: TGTGCCAGCAGTCACCTTACTTTGAGGGGGACAGGGGATTGGGAGCAGTTCTTC. Translated: CASSHLTLRGTGDWEQFF.

The genes are TRBV29-1 and TRBJ2-7, with 7 nucleotides matching TRBD2. The V segment lost 0 bases and the J segment 3 bases; nucleotides outside the gene matches: 8. The CDR3 length is 15 residues. CDR1 is SQVTM, CDR2 ANQGSEA, per germline. CDR3 amino acids: CSVEDRASGHYEQYF. CDR3 nucleotide sequence: TGCAGCGTTGAAGATAGGGCTAGCGGACACTACGAGCAGTACTTC.

This rearrangement joins TRBV5-6 to TRBJ2-5; D is perhaps TRBD2 (5 bases). The CDR3 consists of 16 residues. V dropped 0 bases and J dropped 7 bases, with 19 bases sitting between them. Germline CDR1 is SGHDT and CDR2 is YYEEEE. The CDR3 DNA follows: TGTGCCAGCAGCTTGGTCGCTAGCCCCACCCCACGGACCCAGTACTTC. This translates into CASSLVASPTPRTQYF.

The chain combines TRBV19 with TRBJ1-5, with 9 bases identical to TRBD1. Germline assignment: CDR1 LNHDA and CDR2 SQIVND (reference sequence). The J segment lost 3 bases and the V segment lost 4 bases, leaving 13 bases of the junction unmatched. The CDR3 length is 18 residues. The CDR3 loop is CASSTREGTGTVNQPQHF. As DNA, the CDR3 is TGTGCCAGTAGTACCCGTGAAGGGACAGGGACCGTCAATCAGCCCCAGCATTTT. The full variable domain, in which reference TRBV19 and TRBJ1-5 provide the parts outside the CDR3, is DGGITQSPKYLFRKEGQNVTLSCEQNLNHDAMYWYRQDPGQGLRLIYYSQIVNDFQKGDIAEGYSVSREKKESFPLTVTSAQKNPTAFYLCASSTREGTGTVNQPQHFGDGTRLSIL.